This TCR beta chain was obtained from a study of regulatory T cells in long-lasting Graves disease. Arm-PCR of CDR3 regions with iRepertoire HTBI primers generated TCR beta libraries. MiXCR, run by TCRdb on the multiplex PCR reads, gives a single entry per CDR3 protein. The data show 400,000 to 650,000 distinct CDR3 sequences, about 16% seen once. This clonotype occurred many times. Its antigen is as yet unknown. Study-wide findings and caveats: Repertoires from persistent disease leaned toward TRBV28, TRBJ1-2 and TRBJ2-5.

This CDR3 has 11 residues. The V end lost 1 base, the J end lost 5 bases, and 2 bases lay between the germline ends. Germline CDR1 and CDR2: SNHLY and FYNNEI. Specified time point: newly diagnosed GD, antithyroid drugs for less than 3 months. Preparation of the TCR library used RNA extracted from PBMCs. Xi'an, China, was home to the endocrinology department that provided patients. These data also formed part of another study, on T cells in Graves' hyperthyroidism and ophthalmopathy.

This sequence joins TRBV2 and TRBJ1-2, with D uncertain. The clonotype comes from a woman aged 35 to 60 with Graves disease. The sample in question was peripheral blood mononuclear cells (PBMCs), obtained at new diagnosis, from a patient treated with antithyroid drugs. CDR3 sequence: CASSEEYGYTF. The CDR3 nucleotides read TGTGCCAGCAGTGAAGAGTATGGCTACACCTTC.